This T cell receptor beta chain emerged from a study of cytomegalovirus exposure and HLA in healthy donors. The CDR3 spans 21 residues. After removal of 0 bases from V and 5 bases from J, the junction contained 19 bases not matched to a gene. The germline CDR1 and CDR2 sequences are LGHNT and FRNRAP. The PCR made use of 60 Vbeta and 13 Jbeta primers. Using immunoSEQ multiplex PCR, the repertoire was profiled, and TCRdb retains in-frame clones only, with some absent. The sample yields some 250,000 clones, 82% seen once. The origin of this receptor is a woman in her forties in good health and CMV-seropositive. J is TRBJ1-5 and V is TRBV12-5; 10 bases match TRBD1. The sequenced sample consisted of PBMCs. The CDR3 loop is CASGLVRETGGARAGYQPQHF. The CDR3 region has the DNA TGTGCTAGTGGTTTGGTACGTGAGACAGGGGGCGCGCGGGCAGGTTATCAGCCCCAGCATTTT.